This TCR beta chain derives from a study of CD8+ T cells in alopecia areata. Points from the study as a whole: The presence of one nonresponder keeps the tie between baseline CD8+ expansion and response uncertain.

V was shortened by 0 bases and J by 0 bases, with 17 bases between the two germline ends. The CDR3 covers 18 residues. Germline V gives CDR1 LNHNV, CDR2 YYDKDF (reference sequence). The treatment denotes: oral pan-JAK inhibitor, 5-10 mg twice daily. From PBMCs, CD4+ and CD8+ T cells were sorted. RNA, once extracted, was reverse transcribed into cDNA for use as the sequencing template. Using immunoSEQ multiplex PCR, the repertoire was profiled, and TCRdb retains in-frame clones only, with some absent. Among approximately 280,000 clones listed, 58% were seen once. Comments on this clone: Its specificity is not known.

The chain employs TRBV15 and TRBJ1-1; D ambiguous. The source was CD4+ T cells sorted from blood, collected at week 24, from a patient treated with tofacitinib. The receptor's source is a human donor with alopecia areata. The CDR3 is CATSRDGFLISMNTEAFF. The CDR3 DNA reads TGTGCCACCAGCAGAGATGGGTTCCTTATCTCTATGAACACTGAAGCTTTCTTT.